These 32 T cell receptor beta chains share one sample of origin, sequenced in a study of blood T cells in healthy people across ages. Primed by a sample-barcoded 5' primer and a J-beta primer mix, a second PCR proceeded for roughly 6 to 12 cycles. TCRdb used MiXCR to reprocess the 5' RACE reads, holding one entry per CDR3 protein. The sample has about 670,000 distinct CDR3 sequences, about 50% seen once. The sample consisted of blood. The origin of the receptors is a woman aged 80 or over in good health.

A single count supports this clonotype. This could be a read error, since a much larger clone is one nucleotide away. The chain combines TRBV25-1 with TRBJ2-1; a possible D gene is TRBD1 (6 bases). The CDR3 consists of 15 residues. Germline V gene sequence: CDR1 MGHDK, CDR2 SYGVNS. In DNA, the CDR3 is TGTGTCAGCACCATCACGACAGGAGACTCCAATGAGCAGTTCTTC. Protein product: CVSTITTGDSNEQFF.

V and J are TRBV6-5 and TRBJ2-5; D uncertain. Trimming left V 4 bases short and J 13 bases short, with 10 bases between. Germline V lookup: CDR1 MNHEY, CDR2 SVGAGI. This CDR3 has 10 amino acids. Here the CDR3 DNA reads TGTGCCAGCAGTTCTTACGGGCGGTACTTC. Translated, it gives CASSSYGRYF.

CDR3 nucleotides: TGTGCCAGCAGTTACTCGCCGTTAGCGGGGATTTACAATGAGCAGTTCTTC. The encoded protein is CASSYSPLAGIYNEQFF. The rearrangement joins TRBV6-2 or TRBV6-3 to TRBJ2-1; the match to TRBD2 covers 8 bases. Trimming removed 0 bases from V and 4 bases from J; junction bases left unmatched: 8. This CDR3 contains 17 residues. Germline V gives CDR1 MNHEY, CDR2 SVGEGT.

The CDR3 DNA follows: TGTGCCAGCAGTTGGGACCGTGAAAAACTGTTTTTT. Encoded protein: CASSWDREKLFF. This rearrangement joins TRBV6-5 to TRBJ1-4; a weak D match, TRBD1 (5 bases). The V end lost 4 bases, the J end lost 7 bases, and 7 bases lay between the germline ends. The CDR3 has 12 residues. Germline values: CDR1 MNHEY, CDR2 SVGAGI.

Comment on this clonotype: A read error may explain this, as a much larger clone is one base away. J is TRBJ2-1 and V is TRBV20-1; D call uncertain. V lost 6 bases to trimming and J lost 13 bases, with 16 bases between them. The CDR3 is 11 residues long. Germline V CDR1 and CDR2: DFQATT, SNEGSKA (reference sequence). CDR3 DNA: TGCAGTGCATTGGTGGAAGAGACCCAGTTCTTC. It yields the protein CSALVEETQFF.

V and J are TRBV6-1 and TRBJ1-6; 8 positions agree with TRBD1. CDR3 length equals 19 residues. Trimming removed 5 bases from V and 0 bases from J; junction bases left unmatched: 12. The germline gives CDR1 MNHNS, CDR2 SASEGT. The CDR3 bases are TGTGCCAGCAGTCTTTACCCTCCAGGGGGCAGCTCCTATAATTCACCCCTCCACTTT. Translation: CASSLYPPGGSSYNSPLHF.

This chain connects TRBV20-1 to TRBJ2-3; no definite D call. V lost 4 bases and J lost 4, with 15 bases in between. The CDR3 has 14 residues. CDR1 is DFQATT and CDR2 is SNEGSKA in the germline V gene (reference sequence). The CDR3 here is CSANDPVRADTQYF. The DNA of the CDR3 is TGCAGTGCTAATGACCCTGTCCGGGCAGATACGCAGTATTTT.

Note on this clonotype: A much larger clone is a single base away; this may be a read error. J is TRBJ2-1 and V is TRBV7-2; 7 bases line up with TRBD2. The length of the CDR3 is 15 residues. Germline V gene lookup returns CDR1 SGHTA and CDR2 FQGNSA. The CDR3 sequence is CAGRLAGGSCNEQFF. Written as DNA, the CDR3 is TGTGCCGGCAGACTAGCCGGAGGGTCCTGCAATGAGCAGTTCTTC.

The rearrangement joins TRBV5-5 to TRBJ2-6; D unclear. This CDR3 is 17 amino acids long. Per the germline V gene, CDR1 is SGHKS and CDR2 is YYEKEE (reference sequence). Trimming took 1 base from V and 0 from J, leaving 11 bases between them. The DNA of the CDR3 is TGTGCCAGCAGCTTGTGGGCAGGAAACTCTGGGGCCAACGTCCTGACTTTC. Protein sequence: CASSLWAGNSGANVLTF.

The chain joins TRBV4-2 to TRBJ2-7; 10 nucleotides align to TRBD1. This CDR3 is 16 amino acids long. From germline, CDR1 is LGHNA and CDR2 YNFKEQ. V lost 0 bases and J lost 5; bases outside the gene matches: 7. This CDR3 reads CASSQEPGTGADEQYF. The CDR3 nucleotides are TGTGCCAGCAGCCAAGAGCCCGGGACAGGGGCCGACGAGCAGTACTTC.

Turning to this clonotype: The junction differs from germline at one of its ends, possibly a read error. V gene TRBV6-6 combines with J gene TRBJ1-5; D not certain. The germline V gene encodes CDR1 MNHNY and CDR2 SVGAGI (reference sequence). The CDR3 sequence is 14 residues long. CDR3 nucleotide sequence: TGTGCCTGCAGTTACCGGTCGAGCAATCAGCCCCAGCATTTT. Translating it yields CACSYRSSNQPQHF.

This clonotype occurred a few times. The rearrangement uses TRBV5-1 and TRBJ2-5, with TRBD1 matching over 7 bases. The CDR3 consists of 15 residues. Germline loops: CDR1 SGHRS, CDR2 YFSETQ. The V gene end was trimmed by 3 bases and the J gene end by 5 bases; junction bases not matched to a gene: 10. The DNA of the CDR3 is TGCGCCAGCAGCTGGTTGTCCGACAGGGTTGAGACCCAGTACTTC. Translated: CASSWLSDRVETQYF.

This chain joins TRBV10-3 and TRBJ2-3; the D is unclear. Germline CDR1 and CDR2: ENHRY and SYGVKD. This CDR3 comprises 11 residues. Trimming removed 8 bases at V and 6 bases at J, with 9 bases between. DNA for the CDR3: TGTGCCATCGCTTTGGGCGATACGCAGTATTTT. Translating gives CAIALGDTQYF.

This clonotype has just a few counts. For the CDR3, the DNA is TGTGCCAGCAGTTTGGGGCAAGGGGGAAACACCATATATTTT. Translated: CASSLGQGGNTIYF. The chain employs TRBV12-3 or TRBV12-4 and TRBJ1-3; tentative D call: TRBD1 (5 bases). The CDR3 runs 14 residues. V was cut by 3 bases and J by 4 bases, with 10 bases left in between.

The CDR3 loop is CASSSGLAGPNNEQFF. The CDR3 DNA reads TGTGCCAGCAGCTCCGGACTAGCGGGGCCGAACAATGAGCAGTTCTTC. The genes are TRBV5-8 and TRBJ2-1; 12 bases line up with TRBD2. The germline CDR1 and CDR2 sequences are SGHTS and YDEGEE. This CDR3 has 16 residues. With V trimmed by 3 bases and J by 5 bases, 6 bases remained unmatched.

On this clonotype: Without the conserved terminal phenylalanine or tryptophan, this CDR3 likely stems from a read error. This chain joins TRBV7-9 and TRBJ1-4; D is unclear. The V gene lost 7 bases and the J gene lost 7 bases, with 7 bases spanning the gap. Germline lookup yields CDR1 SEHNR and CDR2 FQNEAQ (reference sequence). There are 11 residues in the CDR3. The CDR3 nucleotides read TGTGCCAGCACCCCTAGTGAAAAACTGTTTCTT. Translation gives CASTPSEKLFL.

Worth noting for this clonotype: A much larger clone lies a single base off, so this may be a read error. The J gene is TRBJ2-1, the V gene TRBV4-1; D gene ambiguous. This CDR3 spans 13 amino acids. CDR1 and CDR2 (germline): MGHRA, YSYEKL. CDR3: CAGSLLGILEQFF. CDR3 DNA sequence: TGCGCCGGCAGCCTCCTCGGAATTTTAGAGCAGTTCTTC.

Note on this clonotype: This may come from a read error, since a much larger clone is one base off. The chain recombines TRBV7-3 with TRBJ2-1; TRBD1 aligns across 9 bases. The J call may be in error: the DNA end matches TRBJ2-7 better. The CDR3 runs to 16 residues. CDR1 and CDR2 from the germline V gene are SGHTA and FQGTGA. The CDR3, as DNA: TGTGCCAGCAGCTCTGGACAGGGGAGCTCCTACAATGAGCAGTACTTC. Translated, it gives CASSSGQGSSYNEQYF.

This clonotype was counted only a few times. The rearrangement uses TRBV3-1 and TRBJ2-1; D uncertain. Trimming cost V 0 bases and J 8 bases, with 8 bases left between them. The CDR3 totals 13 residues. Germline V gives CDR1 LGHDT, CDR2 YNNKEL (reference sequence). The CDR3 loop reads CASSQEGPYEQFF. DNA of the CDR3: TGTGCCAGCAGCCAAGAGGGTCCCTATGAGCAGTTCTTC.

V and J are TRBV28 and TRBJ1-2; D may be TRBD1 (5 bases). V was pared by 6 bases and J by 2 bases, with 16 bases between. The length of the CDR3 is 15 residues. The germline gives CDR1 MDHEN, CDR2 SYDVKM. CDR3 region: CASRSTAVVNYGYTF. The CDR3 DNA is TGTGCCAGCAGGTCGACAGCGGTAGTCAACTATGGCTACACCTTC.

The chain joins TRBV18 to TRBJ1-1; TRBD1 is a possible D gene (6 bases). The germline V gene has CDR1 KGHSH and CDR2 LQKENI. The V end lost 6 bases, the J end lost 5 bases, and 16 bases lay between the germline ends. The CDR3 sequence is 14 residues long. In nucleotides, the CDR3 is TGTGCCAGCTCGCAGGTTGACAGGCTGACTGAAGCTTTCTTT. It codes for CASSQVDRLTEAFF. The full variable domain, completed using reference TRBV18 and TRBJ1-1, is NAGVMQNPRHLVRRRGQEARLRCSPMKGHSHVYWYRQLPEEGLKFMVYLQKENIIDESGMPKERFSAEFPKEGPSILRIQQVVRGDSAAYFCASSQVDRLTEAFFGQGTRLTVV.

This clonotype occurred many times. The rearrangement joins TRBV7-9 to TRBJ1-4; no reliable D call. This CDR3 has 13 residues. Looked up from germline, CDR1 is SEHNR and CDR2 is FQNEAQ (reference sequence). The ends were cut back, 6 bases at V and 4 bases at J, with 9 bases in the middle. The CDR3 reads CASRLADNEKLFF. The CDR3 coding sequence is TGTGCCAGCAGGCTGGCGGATAATGAAAAACTGTTTTTT.

V and J are TRBV7-9 and TRBJ2-2, with 11 nucleotides matching TRBD1. Per germline, CDR1 SEHNR and CDR2 FQNEAQ (reference sequence). This CDR3 is built from 14 residues. Unmatched junction bases numbered 4, after V lost 8 bases and J lost 5 bases. Here the CDR3 DNA reads TGTGCCAGCCCGGACAGGGGGCCGACCGGGGAGCTGTTTTTT. Protein product: CASPDRGPTGELFF.

The V gene is TRBV28, the J gene TRBJ1-2; TRBD1 matches at 7 bases. Looked up from germline, CDR1 is MDHEN and CDR2 is SYDVKM. The J segment lost 4 bases and the V segment lost 5 bases, leaving 7 bases of the junction unmatched. CDR3 length equals 14 residues. CDR3 protein: CASSPYRGSYGYTF. CDR3 DNA: TGTGCCAGCAGTCCGTACAGGGGATCCTATGGCTACACCTTC.

The chain is built from TRBV6-4 and TRBJ2-3; D call uncertain. The V end lost 0 bases, the J end lost 9 bases, and 13 bases lay between the germline ends. This CDR3 has 14 amino acids. CDR1 and CDR2 from the germline V gene are MRHNA and SNTAGT. CDR3 protein: CASSDSRILGTQYF. CDR3 DNA: TGTGCCAGCAGTGACTCACGGATTTTAGGGACGCAGTATTTT.

This clonotype has a count of ten or more. The genes are TRBV7-2 and TRBJ1-2; D remains ambiguous. The CDR3 contains 13 residues. The germline V gene has CDR1 SGHTA and CDR2 FQGNSA. With 2 bases removed from V and 6 bases from J, the gap between germline ends came to 10 bases. DNA of the CDR3: TGTGCCAGCAGCTTATCCAGCGGTGATGGCTACACCTTC. As protein: CASSLSSGDGYTF.

This sequence joins TRBV15 and TRBJ2-2; weak D call: TRBD1 (6 bases). Trimming pared 1 base from V and 0 bases from J, leaving 6 bases between. Germline V gives CDR1 LNHNV, CDR2 YYDKDF (reference sequence). The CDR3 spans 15 residues. The DNA of the CDR3 is TGTGCCACCAGCAGAGGACAGGCGAACACCGGGGAGCTGTTTTTT. Translation gives CATSRGQANTGELFF.

As regards this clonotype: This sequence may be a read error, since a much larger clone differs from it by one base. The gene calls are TRBV11-2 and TRBJ2-1, with a possible D match to TRBD2 (7 bases). The J call may not be correct, given that the DNA end is closer to TRBJ2-7. Looked up from germline, CDR1 is SGHAT and CDR2 is FQNNGV. CDR3 length equals 17 residues. The CDR3 region has the DNA TGTGCCAGCAGCCCCTCTAAGAGGGGGGGGAATTACAATGAGCAGTACTTC. This translates into CASSPSKRGGNYNEQYF.

The chain uses TRBV10-3 and TRBJ1-5; weak D call: TRBD1 (5 bases). The CDR3 is made up of 15 amino acids. Germline CDR1 is ENHRY and CDR2 is SYGVKD. V was trimmed by 3 bases and J by 7 bases, leaving 16 bases between them. The CDR3 DNA sequence: TGTGCCATCAGTGACCGGGACTCCGAACGACAGCCCCAGCATTTT. Translated: CAISDRDSERQPQHF.

This clonotype was observed many times. This chain links TRBV6-5 with TRBJ2-1, with D possibly being TRBD2 (5 bases). CDR1 MNHEY and CDR2 SVGAGI come from the germline V gene. This CDR3 contains 14 residues. Trimming removed 3 bases at V and 1 base at J, with 7 bases between. In DNA, the CDR3 is TGTGCCAGCAGTTATGGGGAGTCCTACAATGAGCAGTTCTTC. It encodes CASSYGESYNEQFF.

CDR3 sequence (DNA): TGCAGCGTGCCGACAGGGTGGGCTGAAGCTTTCTTT. It codes for CSVPTGWAEAFF. This sequence joins TRBV29-1 and TRBJ1-1, with 7 bases matching TRBD1. Trimming at V came to 6 bases and at J to 6 bases, leaving 7 bases not matched to a gene. Per the germline V gene, CDR1 is SQVTM and CDR2 is ANQGSEA. The CDR3 consists of 12 residues.

This chain links TRBV20-1 with TRBJ2-5; TRBD2 matches at 8 bases. The J call could be wrong; TRBJ2-7 is a better fit for the DNA end. CDR1 is DFQATT, CDR2 SNEGSKA, per germline (reference sequence). This CDR3 has 14 amino acids. The CDR3 nucleotides read TGCAGTACACCTACCGGGGGGGCCGGGTACGAGCAGTACTTC. This codes for CSTPTGGAGYEQYF.